This TCR beta chain was profiled in a study of blood T cell repertoires in COVID-19. Original processing notes: Nucleated cell number was recorded as an estimate derived from reference gene primer amplification. Clones were sequenced by immunoSEQ multiplex PCR, and TCRdb holds only the in-frame ones, with some missing. The V and J calls and clone size come from that table; D and trimming were worked out from the DNA. The sample carries 150,000 to 200,000 clones, roughly 86% recorded once. Trimming cost V 3 bases and J 8 bases, with 14 bases left between them. Germline CDR1 reads MNHEY; CDR2 reads SMNVEV (reference sequence). The CDR3 runs 15 residues.

The rearrangement links TRBV27 to TRBJ1-6; maybe TRBD1 (5 bases). The clonotype originates from a woman aged 40 to 50 in a cohort exposed to, infected with or recovered from COVID-19 (not recorded which). Sequencing was performed on PBMCs or T cells enriched from blood (not recorded which). The CDR3 protein is CASSFSGRVYSPLHF. CDR3 coding DNA: TGTGCCAGCAGTTTCTCGGGCAGGGTATATTCACCCCTCCACTTT.